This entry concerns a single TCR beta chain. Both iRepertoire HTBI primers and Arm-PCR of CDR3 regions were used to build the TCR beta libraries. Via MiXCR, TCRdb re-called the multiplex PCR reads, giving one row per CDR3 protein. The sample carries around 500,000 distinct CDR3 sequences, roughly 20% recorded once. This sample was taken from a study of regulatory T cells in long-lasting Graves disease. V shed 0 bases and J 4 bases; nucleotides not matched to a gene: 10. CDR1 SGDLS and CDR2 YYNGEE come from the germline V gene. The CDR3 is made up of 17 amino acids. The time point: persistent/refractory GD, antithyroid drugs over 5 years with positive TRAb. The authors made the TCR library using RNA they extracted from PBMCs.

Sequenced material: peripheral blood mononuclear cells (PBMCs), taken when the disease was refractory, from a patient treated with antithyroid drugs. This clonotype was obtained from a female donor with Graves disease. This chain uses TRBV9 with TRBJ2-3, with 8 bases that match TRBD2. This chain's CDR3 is CASSVGDSGNIADTQYF. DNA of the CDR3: TGTGCCAGCAGCGTAGGGGATAGCGGGAATATTGCAGATACGCAGTATTTT.